This TCR beta chain comes out of a study of T cell responses to AZD1222 COVID-19 vaccine (dated by TCRdb to the early 2020s). General notes on the study: A total of 233 trial participants underwent TCR sequencing, of whom more than 200 had received two doses of AZD1222 and around 25 had received two doses of the MenACWY control vaccine. Trial participants were enrolled into age subgroups of 18-55, 56-69 and 70-plus years, which contained about 150, 28 and 57 TCR-sequenced participants, respectively.

The CDR3 regions of human TCRbeta chains were subjected to immunosequencing. The original pipeline was this. TCRs in the repertoires were compared against a reference library of SARS-CoV-2-specific TCRs that had been generated with the MIRA antigen-specificity platform. Breadth was defined as the fraction of unique TCRs that were SARS-CoV-2-associated. Depth was defined as the fraction of total T cells that were SARS-CoV-2-associated. Each spike-specific TCR was assigned to its reactive spike region and to a CD4 or CD8 class using the MIRA data. Log10-transformed breadth and depth values were compared by one-way ANOVA with Sidak's multiple comparisons tests. What TCRdb holds here is the immuneACCESS table cut down to in-frame rearrangements. Part of the clones is not present; checked against another copy, under half of the missing clones reflect an unresolved V gene, and the others are unexplained. The DNA was the basis for D and trimming; V, J and clone size are from that table. In this sample the table shows more than 150,000 clones, more than 85% of which occur a single time. Of the sample, around 1.5% falls within the top ten clones.

The V end gives up 0 bases and the J end 4 bases, leaving 7 bases in the junction not matched to a gene. The germline V gene specifies MNHEY as CDR1 and SVGEGT as CDR2. Measured from the cysteine to the phenylalanine, the CDR3 is 16 residues long. Only the CDR3 part of the read is kept: 48 bases, read in frame from the first base. The paper as a whole reports these results and caveats: The 56-69-year group was small, and its depth increase did not reach significance, likely because of low power. The vaccine-associated CD4 TCRs covered the entire spike protein, and the dominant responses fell in regions 160-218 and 743-854. Because no day 14 peak-response samples were available, the repertoires could be characterized only after the peak T cell response. Spike-specific TCR breadth and depth rose significantly after two AZD1222 doses compared with day 0 and with MenACWY recipients. Conclusions about previously exposed vaccinees were limited because only six AZD1222 recipients were SARS-CoV-2 seropositive at baseline. Participants were mostly white British and included more females than males, and it was suggested by the authors that clonal diversity may have been underestimated. Nearly half of unique spike-specific TCRs reportedly recognized epitopes outside regions mutated in the B.1.351 and B.1.1.7 variants.

The intended sense of this specimen's time point label: about 28 days (+/-7) after the second vaccine dose. AZD1222 recipients given second doses at about 4 weeks or at about 12 weeks were pooled, since spike-specific TCR depth and breadth were not found to differ between the two schedules. Vaccinee samples were obtained from the UK trials COV001 and COV002, which included a single-blind randomized controlled phase 2/3 trial of AZD1222 (ChAdOx1 nCoV-19) in healthy adults. Trial participant PBMC samples were collected at day 0 and day 28 after the second dose for TCRbeta chain sequencing. Notes on this clone: Its antigen is still unknown. One base away there is no much larger clone; base qualities are not given.

The source material was peripheral blood, sampled 28 days after the second AZD1222 dose. This receptor was identified in an adult who received the AZD1222 COVID-19 vaccine. This sequence uses TRBV6-2 or TRBV6-3 and TRBJ2-5, with TRBD2 matching 8 junction bases. The CDR3 region has the sequence CASSYSGTRRRETQYF. The nucleotides are TGTGCCAGCAGTTACTCCGGGACTAGAAGAAGAGAGACCCAGTACTTC.